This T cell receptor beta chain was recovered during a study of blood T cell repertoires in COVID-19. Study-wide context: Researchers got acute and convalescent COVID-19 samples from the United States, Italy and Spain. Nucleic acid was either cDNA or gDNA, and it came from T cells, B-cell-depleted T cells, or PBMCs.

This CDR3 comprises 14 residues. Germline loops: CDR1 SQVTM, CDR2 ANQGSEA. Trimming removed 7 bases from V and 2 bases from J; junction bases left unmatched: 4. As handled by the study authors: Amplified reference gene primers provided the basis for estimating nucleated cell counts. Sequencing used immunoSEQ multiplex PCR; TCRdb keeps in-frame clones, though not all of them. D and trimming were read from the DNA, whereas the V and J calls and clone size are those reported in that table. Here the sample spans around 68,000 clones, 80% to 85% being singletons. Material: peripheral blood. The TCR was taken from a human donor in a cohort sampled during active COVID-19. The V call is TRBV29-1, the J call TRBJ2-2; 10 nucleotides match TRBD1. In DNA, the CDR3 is TGCAGCGGGGGACAGGGGATCAACACCGGGGAGCTGTTTTTT. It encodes CSGGQGINTGELFF.